The present entry profiles one T cell receptor beta chain with its context. The target antigen is unknown. This sample was included in a study of cytomegalovirus exposure and HLA in healthy donors. Study observations and caveats: Trimming of TCR beta V- and J-genes showed a link, identified in a later analysis, to a missense DCLRE1C variant.

Both 60 Vbeta primers and 13 Jbeta primers went into the PCR. TCRdb keeps only in-frame clones here, not all; method: immunoSEQ multiplex PCR. Of 150,000 to 200,000 clones listed, approximately 82% were seen once; the top ten hold about 1.7%. Those who donated were healthy bone marrow donors. The CDR3 is 15 amino acids. Unmatched junction bases numbered 11, after V lost 8 bases and J lost 7 bases. CDR1 ENHRY and CDR2 SYGVKD come from the germline V gene. The source material was PBMCs. The rearrangement joins TRBV10-3 to TRBJ2-2; 9 positions match TRBD2. The TCR originated in a woman younger than 30 in good health and CMV-seronegative. For the CDR3, the DNA is TGTGCCATCGGCGAACCGGGACTAGCCAGCGGGGAGCTGTTTTTT. Encoded protein: CAIGEPGLASGELFF.